This passage covers 7 T cell receptor beta chains from one sample sequenced in a study of OX40 agonist ivuxolimab in advanced cancers. Measured with immunoSEQ multiplex PCR; TCRdb has only the in-frame clones, and not every one. The sample lists 50,000 to 75,000 clones, just under 85% occurring once. Sample: CD4+ or CD8+ T cells sorted from blood, taken in a trial of the OX40 agonist ivuxolimab. The source of these receptors is an adult with an advanced solid tumor such as melanoma, head and neck, liver or kidney cancer.

The J gene is TRBJ2-5, the V gene TRBV7-2; D perhaps matches TRBD1 (6 bases). V was pared by 1 base and J by 1 base, with 16 bases between. The CDR3 sequence is 17 residues long. Germline CDR1 is SGHTA and CDR2 is FQGNSA. CDR3 sequence reads: CASSLGISQGTQETQYF. The CDR3 DNA follows: TGTGCCAGCAGCTTAGGCATATCACAGGGCACCCAAGAGACCCAGTACTTC.

The chain employs TRBV20-1 and TRBJ1-2, with D perhaps TRBD1 (5 bases). Germline V CDR1 and CDR2: DFQATT, SNEGSKA (reference sequence). Trimming pared 4 bases from V and 8 bases from J, leaving 11 bases between. CDR3 size: 11 residues. This CDR3 is CSATLRDGYTF. In DNA form, the CDR3 reads TGCAGTGCTACCTTAAGGGACGGCTACACCTTC.

The gene calls are TRBV19 and TRBJ1-2; D unclear. This CDR3 comprises 12 residues. Between the trimmed V and J ends, which lost 5 bases and 5 bases, there was a span of 9 bases. Germline CDR1 is LNHDA and CDR2 is SQIVND (reference sequence). DNA of the CDR3: TGTGCCAGTAGTCGGACGGGATATGGCTACACCTTC. It encodes CASSRTGYGYTF.

This rearrangement joins TRBV9 to TRBJ2-1; 7 nucleotides line up with TRBD2. CDR1 is SGDLS and CDR2 is YYNGEE in the germline V gene. The CDR3 runs 16 residues. With V trimmed by 2 bases and J by 1 base, 6 bases remained unmatched. The CDR3 DNA sequence: TGTGCCAGCAGCGTCTTAGCGGGCATTTCCTACAATGAGCAGTTCTTC. Its protein is CASSVLAGISYNEQFF.

V is TRBV6-6 and J is TRBJ2-7; D gene ambiguous. This CDR3 has 13 residues. CDR1 MNHNY and CDR2 SVGAGI come from the germline V gene (reference sequence). Trimming took 4 bases from V and 0 from J, leaving 7 bases between them. The CDR3 nucleotides read TGTGCCAGCAGTTGGGCTATCTCCTACGAGCAGTACTTC. Protein product: CASSWAISYEQYF.

The chain is built from TRBV7-2 and TRBJ1-1; no clear D gene. V was clipped by 1 base and J by 5 bases, with 14 bases between them. CDR3 size: 15 residues. CDR1 and CDR2 (germline): SGHTA, FQGNSA. The CDR3 nucleotides are TGTGCCAGCAGCTTAGGGCTTTCGGGCAGAACTGAAGCTTTCTTT. It encodes CASSLGLSGRTEAFF.

The V call is TRBV7-3, the J call TRBJ1-1; possibly TRBD1 for D (5 bases). Per the germline V gene, CDR1 is SGHTA and CDR2 is FQGTGA. The CDR3 extends over 14 amino acids. The ends were cut back, 1 base at V and 6 bases at J, with 12 bases in the middle. CDR3: CASSLMGRDSEAFF. In DNA, the CDR3 is TGTGCCAGCAGCTTAATGGGGCGGGATTCTGAAGCTTTCTTT.